Included here is one T cell receptor (beta chain) sequence, with context. This specimen comes from a study of blood T cell repertoires in COVID-19. For the study at large: Sites across the United States, Italy and Spain contributed samples from acute and convalescent COVID-19.

The junction had 5 bases not matched to a gene; V was cut back by 3 bases and J by 1 base. The CDR3 totals 15 residues. Germline V lookup: CDR1 LNHDA, CDR2 SQIVND (reference sequence). In the study's own analysis: How many nucleated cells were present was estimated from reference gene primer amplification. Profiled with immunoSEQ multiplex PCR; TCRdb holds only in-frame clones, not every one. The DNA was the basis for D and trimming; V, J and clone size are from that table. The sample yields 90,000 or so clones, 84% seen once. This chain joins TRBV19 and TRBJ2-5; 7 bases are a match to TRBD2. Specimen: peripheral blood. The sequence came from a man in his sixties with acute or convalescent COVID-19. This CDR3 is CASSIGGTIQETQYF. DNA of the CDR3: TGTGCCAGTAGTATCGGGGGGACCATCCAAGAGACCCAGTACTTC.